The next 20 T cell receptor beta chains were all read from a single sample in a study of blood T cell repertoires in COVID-19. Assay: immunoSEQ multiplex PCR; the TCRdb copy retains only in-frame clones and omits some. Among roughly 240,000 clones listed, 65% to 90% were seen once. Sequencing used peripheral blood. Receptors originate from a man aged 50-60 years with COVID-19, enrolled during active disease.

Notes on this clone: The same CDR3 is also encoded by other DNA sequences in this sample. V usage is TRBV7-8 and J usage is TRBJ2-5; D gene ambiguous. Germline V gene data show CDR1 as SGHVS and CDR2 as FQNEAQ. The CDR3 runs 14 residues. V dropped 4 bases and J dropped 4 bases, with 13 bases sitting between them. The CDR3 reads CASSSRDFGETQYF. CDR3 sequence (DNA): TGTGCCAGCAGCTCTAGAGACTTTGGAGAGACCCAGTACTTC.

This chain uses TRBV25-1 with TRBJ2-6; 8 bases line up with TRBD1. The junction had 0 bases not matched to a gene; V was cut back by 4 bases and J by 1 base. Germline V gives CDR1 MGHDK, CDR2 SYGVNS. CDR3 size: 15 residues. Here the CDR3 reads CASSGQGSGANVLTF. For the CDR3, the DNA is TGTGCCAGCAGTGGACAGGGGTCTGGGGCCAACGTCCTGACTTTC.

The chain has TRBV7-2 and TRBJ1-1, with 10 bases fitting TRBD1. The germline CDR1 and CDR2 sequences are SGHTA and FQGNSA. The CDR3 is made up of 17 amino acids. Unmatched junction bases numbered 10, after V lost 2 bases and J lost 4 bases. The CDR3 reads CASSLLRTGGVGTEAFF. The CDR3 nucleotides are TGTGCCAGCAGCTTATTAAGGACAGGGGGTGTGGGCACTGAAGCTTTCTTT. The full variable domain, with the rest looked up from reference TRBV7-2 and TRBJ1-1, is GAGVSQSPSNKVTEKGKDVELRCDPISGHTALYWYRQSLGQGLEFLIYFQGNSAPDKSGLPSDRFSAERTGGSVSTLTIQRTQQEDSAVYLCASSLLRTGGVGTEAFFGQGTRLTVV.

V and J are TRBV11-2 and TRBJ2-1; D possibly corresponds to TRBD1 (5 bases). In germline, CDR1 is SGHAT, CDR2 FQNNGV. This CDR3 is 17 amino acids long. Trimming cost V 1 base and J 4 bases, with 17 bases left between them. CDR3 in amino acids: CASSLVPQGIFYNEQFF. Here the CDR3 DNA reads TGTGCCAGCAGCTTAGTCCCCCAGGGCATATTTTACAATGAGCAGTTCTTC.

A single count supports this clone. V and J are TRBV6-4 and TRBJ1-2, with TRBD1 identical over 8 bases. Germline V CDR1 and CDR2: MRHNA, SNTAGT. Trimming took 6 bases from V and 3 from J; bases not matched to a gene: 9. The CDR3 is 15 amino acids. CDR3 residues: CASSELPGGYYGYTF. The CDR3 DNA sequence: TGTGCCAGCAGCGAACTTCCAGGGGGCTACTATGGCTACACCTTC.

This clone came up a few times. The chain couples TRBV24-1 to TRBJ1-1; no reliable D call. The CDR3 length is 14 residues. Germline-derived CDR1 and CDR2 are KGHDR and SFDVKD. V was cut by 8 bases and J by 5 bases, with 17 bases left in between. This chain's CDR3 is CATKSQPGMTEAFF. The CDR3 DNA follows: TGTGCCACCAAGTCCCAGCCGGGAATGACTGAAGCTTTCTTT.

This chain uses TRBV9 with TRBJ1-3; D remains ambiguous. V lost 0 bases to trimming and J lost 4 bases, with 11 bases between them. This CDR3 contains 15 residues. Germline CDR1 SGDLS, CDR2 YYNGEE. CDR3 amino acids: CASSVGGEAGNTIYF. The CDR3 bases are TGTGCCAGCAGCGTAGGCGGGGAAGCAGGAAACACCATATATTTT.

The V and J genes are TRBV5-8 and TRBJ2-3, with D possibly being TRBD2 (6 bases). Trimming shortened V by 2 bases and J by 3 bases, and 7 bases separated the two germline ends. CDR1 SGHTS and CDR2 YDEGEE come from the germline V gene. CDR3 length: 13 residues. The CDR3 here is CASSLGRTDTQYF. CDR3 DNA sequence: TGTGCCAGCAGCTTAGGGAGGACAGATACGCAGTATTTT. The entire variable domain, with the rest obtained from reference TRBV5-8 and TRBJ2-3, is as follows: EAGVTQSPTHLIKTRGQQATLRCSPISGHTSVYWYQQALGLGLQFLLWYDEGEERNRGNFPPRFSGRQFPNYSSELNVNALELEDSALYLCASSLGRTDTQYFGPGTRLTVL.

The chain couples TRBV11-1 to TRBJ1-5, with D maybe TRBD1 (6 bases). Trimming took 2 bases from V and 6 from J, leaving 8 bases between them. Germline CDR1 reads SGHAT; CDR2 reads FQDESV (reference sequence). The CDR3 is 13 residues long. CDR3 nucleotide sequence: TGTGCCAGCAGCTTAATACAGGGTCAGCCCCAGCATTTT. Protein sequence: CASSLIQGQPQHF.

The chain employs TRBV5-5 and TRBJ1-1, with a tentative D call TRBD1 (6 bases). This CDR3 comprises 13 residues. Germline CDR1 and CDR2: SGHKS and YYEKEE (reference sequence). Trimming took 2 bases from V and 4 from J, leaving 9 bases between them. The CDR3 sequence is CASSFQGPTEAFF. The CDR3 region has the DNA TGTGCCAGCAGCTTTCAGGGGCCCACTGAAGCTTTCTTT.

The V call is TRBV3-1 (or the pseudogene TRBV3-2), the J call TRBJ2-3; TRBD1 is a possible D gene (6 bases). Germline loops: CDR1 LGHDT, CDR2 YNNKEL (reference sequence). V lost 1 base and J 4 bases, leaving 9 bases between the germline ends. CDR3 length: 14 residues. This CDR3 is CASSQGDTADTQYF. The CDR3 DNA sequence: TGTGCCAGCAGCCAAGGGGACACCGCAGATACGCAGTATTTT.

Here the CDR3 DNA reads TGTGCCTGGACTAGCGGGGGAAATACGCAGTATTTT. Encoded protein: CAWTSGGNTQYF. J is TRBJ2-3 and V is TRBV30; 10 positions match TRBD2. Trimming took 4 bases from V and 7 from J; bases not matched to a gene: 2. This CDR3 region has 12 residues. Germline assignment: CDR1 GTSNPN and CDR2 SVGIG (reference sequence).

In DNA, the CDR3 is TGTGCCAGCAGTTTTATGGAGCGGCAGACCCAGTACTTC. This gives the protein CASSFMERQTQYF. The chain uses TRBV27 and TRBJ2-5; a possible D gene is TRBD2 (5 bases). V gave up 3 bases and J gave up 6 bases, with 11 bases separating them. The CDR3 is 13 amino acids. In germline, CDR1 is MNHEY, CDR2 SMNVEV (reference sequence).

V and J are TRBV5-4 and TRBJ1-6, with D perhaps TRBD1 (6 bases). Trimming removed 2 bases at V and 5 bases at J, with 8 bases between. Per the germline V gene, CDR1 is SGHNT and CDR2 is YYREEE (reference sequence). This CDR3 is 14 amino acids long. The CDR3 coding sequence is TGTGCCAGCAGCTTAAGGACAGATAATTCACCCCTCCACTTT. It is translated as CASSLRTDNSPLHF.

This clone has just a few counts. The chain employs TRBV3-1 (or the pseudogene TRBV3-2) and TRBJ2-2; the D gene is possibly TRBD1 (5 bases). CDR1 is LGHDT, CDR2 YNNKEL, per germline (reference sequence). CDR3 length equals 15 residues. Trimming took 3 bases from V and 1 from J, leaving 9 bases between them. CDR3 protein: CASSHETVNTGELFF. The CDR3 DNA sequence: TGTGCCAGCAGCCATGAGACAGTGAACACCGGGGAGCTGTTTTTT.

V is TRBV7-2 and J is TRBJ2-3; 7 nucleotides agree with TRBD1. Germline values: CDR1 SGHTA, CDR2 FQGNSA. CDR3 length: 15 residues. With V trimmed by 1 base and J by 5 bases, 6 bases remained unmatched. The CDR3 region has the DNA TGTGCCAGCAGCTTAGTCGAGGGGGCGCGAGATACGCAGTATTTT. This codes for CASSLVEGARDTQYF.

The V call is TRBV29-1, the J call TRBJ2-1, with 11 positions matching TRBD2. CDR1 and CDR2 from the germline V gene are SQVTM and ANQGSEA. The CDR3 runs to 14 residues. V was pared by 7 bases and J by 9 bases, with 11 bases of the junction left unmatched. The CDR3 DNA reads TGCAGCGCTAACGTATGGGGGACTAGCGGTGAGCAGTTCTTC. It yields the protein CSANVWGTSGEQFF.

V is TRBV18 and J is TRBJ1-3, with D unclear. The CDR3 loop spans 14 amino acids. Germline CDR1 and CDR2: KGHSH and LQKENI. Trimming shortened V by 2 bases and J by 0 bases, and 5 bases separated the two germline ends. The CDR3 region has the DNA TGTGCCAGCTCACCAGTCAGCTCTGGAAACACCATATATTTT. It codes for CASSPVSSGNTIYF.

The chain has TRBV19 and TRBJ2-7; TRBD1 aligns across 7 bases. The junction had 6 bases not matched to a gene; V was cut back by 7 bases and J by 3 bases. The CDR3 has 13 amino acids. CDR1 LNHDA and CDR2 SQIVND come from the germline V gene (reference sequence). The CDR3 loop reads CASMRQGDYEQYF. The CDR3 bases are TGTGCCAGTATGAGACAGGGAGACTACGAGCAGTACTTC.

In DNA, the CDR3 is TGTGCCAGCAGCCCTAGGGAGGGGTGGGGAATACGCGGCTACACCTTC. As protein: CASSPREGWGIRGYTF. The genes are TRBV7-9 and TRBJ1-2; weak D call: TRBD1 (5 bases). V dropped 5 bases and J dropped 8 bases, with 24 bases sitting between them. Germline V gene lookup returns CDR1 SEHNR and CDR2 FQNEAQ (reference sequence). CDR3 length: 16 amino acids. The whole variable domain, filled in from reference TRBV7-9 and TRBJ1-2, reads DTGVSQNPRHKITKRGQNVTFRCDPISEHNRLYWYRQTLGQGPEFLTYFQNEAQLEKSRLLSDRFSAERPKGSFSTLEIQRTEQGDSAMYLCASSPREGWGIRGYTFGSGTRLTVV.